The rows below give T cell receptor beta chains drawn from one sample of a study of blood T cell repertoires in COVID-19. TCRdb's copy holds only in-frame clones and misses some; the assay was immunoSEQ multiplex PCR. This table has 95,000 to 150,000 clones, about nine tenths appearing once. Source material: peripheral blood. All receptors derive from a man aged 35 to 55 with acute or convalescent COVID-19. Each CDR3 is given without its conserved first and last residue. For some rows the clone size is stated as once, few or many, or as a class when expanded; others skip it.

v_gene	abundance	j_gene	CDR3aa
TRBV11-2	NA	TRBJ1-1	ASSVDRADTEAF
TRBV30	NA	TRBJ2-3	AWTVTGYTDTQY
TRBV7-8	NA	TRBJ2-1	ASSFGQETYNEQF
TRBV11-2	NA	TRBJ1-1	ASRRQKNTEAF
TRBV6-5	NA	TRBJ2-3	ASSGKLGDTQY
TRBV3-1/TRBV3-2	NA	TRBJ2-1	ASSQPSGGGGEQF
TRBV7-2	NA	TRBJ2-7	ASSPRPGGRRRIYEQY
TRBV29-1	NA	TRBJ1-1	SAGDRGHTEAF
TRBV20-1	NA	TRBJ2-7	SASGRTYEQY
TRBV3-1/TRBV3-2	NA	TRBJ2-7	ASSQEAHPY
TRBV5-1	NA	TRBJ1-4	ASRRSGILSNEKLF
TRBV7-2	NA	TRBJ1-5	ASSLGTGNRNQPQH
TRBV27	NA	TRBJ1-3	ASSLTPPQGIYSGNTIY
TRBV10-3	NA	TRBJ1-3	ATQQGASSGNTIY
TRBV6-1	once	TRBJ2-4	ASSEHPGTSALAKNIQY
TRBV10-2	NA	TRBJ2-5	ASAKGGGQETQY
TRBV7-2	NA	TRBJ1-2	ASSLARGNNYGYT
TRBV7-9	NA	TRBJ2-3	ASSLDRTPSTDTQY
TRBV3-1/TRBV3-2	NA	TRBJ2-3	ASAGGRSSTDTQY
TRBV5-5	NA	TRBJ1-4	ASSLEYRLATNEKLF
TRBV5-1	NA	TRBJ2-7	ASSLVGGKGYEQY
TRBV14	NA	TRBJ1-1	ASSQGTGGYPEAF
TRBV5-1	NA	TRBJ2-3	ASARAETATDTQY